These T cell receptor beta chains were read from a single sample in a study of OX40 agonist ivuxolimab in advanced cancers. Repertoires were generated with immunoSEQ multiplex PCR, while TCRdb's copy carries only in-frame clones and drops some. Of about 45,000 clones listed, roughly 88% are singletons. The sample consisted of CD4+ or CD8+ T cells sorted from blood, taken in a trial of the OX40 agonist ivuxolimab. These receptors all come from an adult with an advanced solid tumor such as melanoma, head and neck, liver or kidney cancer. CDR3s include the opening cysteine and the closing phenylalanine or tryptophan. Each record gives: CDR3 length, J gene, D gene, clone size, V gene, CDR3 DNA, CDR3 protein. D genes are given only for firm matches. Only some rows state a clone size, as once, few, many or a class for expanded clones.

len: 14
j_gene: TRBJ1-4
d_gene: -
abundance: -
v_gene: TRBV5-1
CDR3nt: TGCGCCAGCAGCTCAGGGAGCCTCGGTGAAAAACTGTTTTTT
CDR3aa: CASSSGSLGEKLFF

len: 21
j_gene: TRBJ2-7
d_gene: TRBD2
abundance: -
v_gene: TRBV28
CDR3nt: TGTGCCAGCAGTTTGGGTGAGGGTGGGGCCCGAATAGCGGGAGAGACCTACGAGCAGTACTTC
CDR3aa: CASSLGEGGARIAGETYEQYF

len: 15
j_gene: TRBJ2-7
d_gene: -
abundance: -
v_gene: TRBV28
CDR3nt: TGTGCCAGCAGCCCGCGCGGTCAGAGACCCTACGAGCAGTACTTC
CDR3aa: CASSPRGQRPYEQYF

len: 12
j_gene: TRBJ2-1
d_gene: -
abundance: -
v_gene: TRBV18
CDR3nt: TGTGCCAGCTCACTCTTGGCGTATGAGCAGTTCTTC
CDR3aa: CASSLLAYEQFF

len: 14
j_gene: TRBJ1-1
d_gene: -
abundance: -
v_gene: TRBV6-5
CDR3nt: TGTGCCAGCAGACCCCGGGGAAAGAACACTGAAGCTTTCTTT
CDR3aa: CASRPRGKNTEAFF

len: 16
j_gene: TRBJ2-7
d_gene: -
abundance: -
v_gene: TRBV6-5
CDR3nt: TGTGCCAGCAGTTCCCCCGGGCGGGCAAGCTCCTACGAGCAGTACTTC
CDR3aa: CASSSPGRASSYEQYF

len: 17
j_gene: TRBJ2-1
d_gene: -
abundance: -
v_gene: TRBV19
CDR3nt: TGTGCCAGTAGTACCCAAAGGAGGGACAGTCCCTACAATGAGCAGTTCTTC
CDR3aa: CASSTQRRDSPYNEQFF

len: 13
j_gene: TRBJ2-7
d_gene: -
abundance: few
v_gene: TRBV6-6
CDR3nt: TGTGCCAGCAACCGAGAAGGGGGCTACGAGCAGTACTTC
CDR3aa: CASNREGGYEQYF

len: 13
j_gene: TRBJ2-3
d_gene: TRBD2
abundance: -
v_gene: TRBV4-2
CDR3nt: TGTGCCAGCAGCCCTCGGGGGGAAGATACGCAGTATTTT
CDR3aa: CASSPRGEDTQYF

len: 15
j_gene: TRBJ2-1
d_gene: TRBD2
abundance: -
v_gene: TRBV7-3
CDR3nt: TGTGCCAGCAGGACAAGCGGGAGCTCCTACAATGAGCAGTTCTTC
CDR3aa: CASRTSGSSYNEQFF

len: 15
j_gene: TRBJ2-1
d_gene: -
abundance: -
v_gene: TRBV11-2
CDR3nt: TGTGCCAGCAGCCTCGAAGGGGGGTTCTACAATGAGCAGTTCTTC
CDR3aa: CASSLEGGFYNEQFF

len: 17
j_gene: TRBJ2-3
d_gene: TRBD2
abundance: -
v_gene: TRBV11-2
CDR3nt: TGTGCCAGCAGCTTTTGGATGGCGGGAGGGGTGAAAGATACGCAGTATTTT
CDR3aa: CASSFWMAGGVKDTQYF

len: 13
j_gene: TRBJ2-7
d_gene: -
abundance: -
v_gene: TRBV5-1
CDR3nt: TGCGCCAGCAGCTTGGGTGAATTCTACGAGCAGTACTTC
CDR3aa: CASSLGEFYEQYF

len: 16
j_gene: TRBJ1-5
d_gene: -
abundance: -
v_gene: TRBV5-6
CDR3nt: TGTGCCAGCACCCGGCGTGGGGGGAAAATTTATCAGCCCCAGCATTTT
CDR3aa: CASTRRGGKIYQPQHF